This T cell receptor beta chain emerged from a study of blood T cell repertoires in COVID-19. Study context: Whether acute or convalescent, the COVID-19 samples came from the United States, Italy and Spain. In each case, the material was cDNA or gDNA derived from T cells, B-cell-depleted T cells, or PBMCs.

In the original analysis: By means of reference gene primer amplification, nucleated cell counts were estimated. Repertoires were generated with immunoSEQ multiplex PCR, while TCRdb's copy carries only in-frame clones and drops some. V and J calls and clone size follow that table, whereas D and trimming were derived from the DNA. Altogether more than 25,000 clones are present, roughly nine tenths being singletons, with the ten largest covering 7% to 10%. Germline values: CDR1 LGHNA, CDR2 YSLEER. V was clipped by 4 bases and J by 6 bases; unmatched bases: 6. This CDR3 region has 14 residues. The TCR originated in a man aged 70 or older with active or convalescent COVID-19. This sequence joins TRBV4-3 and TRBJ2-3, with 8 bases aligning to TRBD1. The sequenced sample consisted of peripheral blood. Written as DNA, the CDR3 is TGCGCCAGCAGCCTGAGACAGGGGTCCGATACGCAGTATTTT. Its translation is CASSLRQGSDTQYF.